These T cell receptor beta chains were read from a single sample in a study of T cell responses to AZD1222 COVID-19 vaccine. Profiled with immunoSEQ multiplex PCR; TCRdb holds only in-frame clones, not every one. The table includes roughly 140,000 clones, approximately 90% detected once. Sequences were derived from peripheral blood, sampled on day 0 of MenACWY control vaccination. The receptors were sampled from an adult in good health. Each CDR3 is given with its conserved first and last residue. A D gene is named only where the DNA matches it firmly. The size entry is marked missing in some rows and otherwise reads once, few, many or a size class.

abundance	j_gene	v_gene	d_gene	CDR3aa	CDR3nt
-	TRBJ1-4	TRBV19	-	CASRNWTNEKLFF	TGTGCCAGTAGGAACTGGACTAATGAAAAACTGTTTTTT
-	TRBJ2-7	TRBV6-2/TRBV6-3	-	CASSYGGSGGYEQYF	TGTGCCAGCAGTTACGGGGGCTCAGGAGGCTACGAGCAGTACTTC
medium-sized	TRBJ1-1	TRBV19	TRBD1	CASSKGATEAFF	TGTGCCAGTAGTAAGGGGGCCACTGAAGCTTTCTTT
-	TRBJ1-3	TRBV27	-	CASSLLGASGNTIYF	TGTGCCAGCAGCTTATTGGGGGCCTCTGGAAACACCATATATTTT
-	TRBJ1-3	TRBV29-1	-	CSVEDTSLGGGEGNTIYF	TGCAGCGTTGAAGATACGAGCCTTGGGGGGGGCGAAGGAAACACCATATATTTT
-	TRBJ2-3	TRBV10-1	TRBD1	CASSESTGASTDTQYF	TGCGCCAGCAGTGAGTCCACAGGGGCCTCCACAGATACGCAGTATTTT
-	TRBJ2-5	TRBV19	TRBD1	CASRAPDRPQETQYF	TGTGCCAGTAGGGCCCCGGACAGGCCACAAGAGACCCAGTACTTC
-	TRBJ1-6	TRBV19	-	CASSIQVSYNSPLHF	TGTGCCAGTAGTATACAAGTCTCCTATAATTCACCCCTCCACTTT
few	TRBJ1-2	TRBV19	TRBD1	CASSNDRGRNGYTF	TGTGCCAGTAGTAACGACAGGGGGCGAAATGGCTACACCTTC
-	TRBJ1-3	TRBV27	TRBD1	CASSLGTGGAYTIYF	TGTGCCAGCAGTTTAGGGACAGGGGGCGCGTACACCATATATTTT
-	TRBJ2-7	TRBV6-2/TRBV6-3	TRBD1	CASSYSRDRGLSYEQYF	TGTGCCAGCAGTTACTCCCGCGACAGGGGACTCTCCTACGAGCAGTACTTC
-	TRBJ2-7	TRBV7-9	-	CASSLGLFYEQYF	TGTGCCAGCAGCTTAGGACTTTTCTACGAGCAGTACTTC
once	TRBJ2-7	TRBV19	-	CASSWTSSYEQYF	TGTGCCAGTAGTTGGACATCCTCCTACGAGCAGTACTTC
-	TRBJ2-1	TRBV27	TRBD1	CASSFGDRGFVNEQFF	TGTGCCAGCAGTTTCGGGGACAGGGGGTTTGTCAATGAGCAGTTCTTC
once	TRBJ1-1	TRBV10-3	-	CAISGETEAFF	TGTGCCATCAGTGGGGAGACTGAAGCTTTCTTT
once	TRBJ1-2	TRBV19	-	CASSIDYRSVYGYTF	TGTGCCAGTAGTATTGATTACAGATCGGTCTACGGCTACACCTTC
-	TRBJ2-7	TRBV4-1	TRBD2	CASSYPGTSGIEQYF	TGCGCCAGCAGCTACCCCGGGACTAGCGGGATCGAGCAGTACTTC